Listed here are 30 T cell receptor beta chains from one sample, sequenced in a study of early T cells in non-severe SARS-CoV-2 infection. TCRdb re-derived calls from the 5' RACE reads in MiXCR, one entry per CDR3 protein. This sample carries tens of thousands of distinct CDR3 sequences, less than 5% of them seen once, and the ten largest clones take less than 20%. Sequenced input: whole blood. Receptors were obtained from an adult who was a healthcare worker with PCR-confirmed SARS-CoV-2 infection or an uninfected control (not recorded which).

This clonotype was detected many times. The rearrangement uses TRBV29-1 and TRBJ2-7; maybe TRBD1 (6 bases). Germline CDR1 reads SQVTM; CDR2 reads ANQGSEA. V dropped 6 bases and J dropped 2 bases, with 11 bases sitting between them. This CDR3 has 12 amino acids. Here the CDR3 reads CSVARGTYEQYF. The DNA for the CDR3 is TGCAGCGTCGCCAGGGGAACCTACGAGCAGTACTTC.

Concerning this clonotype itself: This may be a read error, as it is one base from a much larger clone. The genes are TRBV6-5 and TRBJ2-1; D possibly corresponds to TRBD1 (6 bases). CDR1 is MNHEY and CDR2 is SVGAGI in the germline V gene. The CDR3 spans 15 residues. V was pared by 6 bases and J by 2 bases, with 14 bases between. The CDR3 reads CASSHRQGPYNEQFF. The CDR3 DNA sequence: TGTGCCAGCAGCCACAGGCAGGGGCCCTACAATGAGCAGTTCTTC.

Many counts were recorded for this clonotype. Written as DNA, the CDR3 is TGCAGTGCTCGGCGGCAAGGCGGCTACGAGCAGTACTTC. The encoded protein is CSARRQGGYEQYF. V gene TRBV20-1 combines with J gene TRBJ2-7; unclear D gene. The CDR3 consists of 13 residues. Germline loops: CDR1 DFQATT, CDR2 SNEGSKA (reference sequence). V gave up 5 bases and J gave up 3 bases, with 14 bases separating them.

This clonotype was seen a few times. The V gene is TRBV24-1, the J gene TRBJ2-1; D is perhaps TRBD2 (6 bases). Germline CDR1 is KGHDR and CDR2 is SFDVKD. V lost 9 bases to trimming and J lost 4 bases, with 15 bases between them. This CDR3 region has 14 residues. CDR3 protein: CATAGDSGYNEQFF. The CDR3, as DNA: TGTGCCACCGCAGGTGATAGCGGATACAATGAGCAGTTCTTC.

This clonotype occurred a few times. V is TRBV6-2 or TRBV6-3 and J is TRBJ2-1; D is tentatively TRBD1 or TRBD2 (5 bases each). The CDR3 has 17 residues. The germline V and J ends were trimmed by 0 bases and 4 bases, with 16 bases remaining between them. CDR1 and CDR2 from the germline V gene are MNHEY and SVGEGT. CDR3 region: CASSYSTGSGAYNEQFF. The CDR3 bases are TGTGCCAGCAGTTACTCGACGGGAAGTGGGGCTTACAATGAGCAGTTCTTC.

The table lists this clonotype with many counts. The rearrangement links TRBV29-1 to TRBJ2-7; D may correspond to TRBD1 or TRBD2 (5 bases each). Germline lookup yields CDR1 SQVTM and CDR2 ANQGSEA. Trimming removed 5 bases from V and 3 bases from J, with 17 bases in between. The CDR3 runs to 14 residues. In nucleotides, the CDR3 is TGCAGCGTTCGGGGCAATACCGACCTCTACGAGCAGTACTTC. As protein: CSVRGNTDLYEQYF.

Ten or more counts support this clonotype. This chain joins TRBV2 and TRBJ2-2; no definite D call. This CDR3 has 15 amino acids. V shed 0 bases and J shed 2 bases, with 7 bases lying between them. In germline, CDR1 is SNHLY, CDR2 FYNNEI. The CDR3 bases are TGTGCCAGCAGTGAAGCGGGTTTTAACACCGGGGAGCTGTTTTTT. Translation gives CASSEAGFNTGELFF.

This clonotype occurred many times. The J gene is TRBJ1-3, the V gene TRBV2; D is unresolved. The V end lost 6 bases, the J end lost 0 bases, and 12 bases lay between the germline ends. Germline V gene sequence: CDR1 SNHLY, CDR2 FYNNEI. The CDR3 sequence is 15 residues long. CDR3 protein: CASSARTASGNTIYF. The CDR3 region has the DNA TGTGCCAGCAGCGCCAGGACGGCCTCTGGAAACACCATATATTTT.

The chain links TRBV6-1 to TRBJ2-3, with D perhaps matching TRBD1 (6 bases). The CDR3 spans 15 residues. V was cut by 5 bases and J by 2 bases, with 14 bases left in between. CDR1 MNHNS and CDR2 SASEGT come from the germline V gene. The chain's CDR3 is CASSYGQPPTDTQYF. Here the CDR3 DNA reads TGTGCCAGCAGTTACGGACAGCCCCCCACAGATACGCAGTATTTT.

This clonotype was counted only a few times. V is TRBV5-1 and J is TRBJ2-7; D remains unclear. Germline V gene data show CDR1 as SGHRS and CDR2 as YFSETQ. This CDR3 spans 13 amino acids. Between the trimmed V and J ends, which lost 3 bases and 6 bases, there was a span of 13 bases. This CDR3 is CASSSTLEREQYF. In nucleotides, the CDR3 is TGCGCCAGCAGCTCAACTTTGGAACGCGAGCAGTACTTC. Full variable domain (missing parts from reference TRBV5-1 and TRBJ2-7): KAGVTQTPRYLIKTRGQQVTLSCSPISGHRSVSWYQQTPGQGLQFLFEYFSETQRNKGNFPGRFSGRQFSNSRSEMNVSTLELGDSALYLCASSSTLEREQYFGPGTRLTVT.

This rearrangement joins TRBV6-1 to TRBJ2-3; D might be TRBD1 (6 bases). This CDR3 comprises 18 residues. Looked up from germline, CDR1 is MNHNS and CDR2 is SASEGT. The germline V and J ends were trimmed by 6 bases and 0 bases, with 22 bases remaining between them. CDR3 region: CASRYRDTSLSSTDTQYF. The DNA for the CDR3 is TGTGCCAGCAGGTACCGGGACACGAGCCTCTCTAGCACAGATACGCAGTATTTT.

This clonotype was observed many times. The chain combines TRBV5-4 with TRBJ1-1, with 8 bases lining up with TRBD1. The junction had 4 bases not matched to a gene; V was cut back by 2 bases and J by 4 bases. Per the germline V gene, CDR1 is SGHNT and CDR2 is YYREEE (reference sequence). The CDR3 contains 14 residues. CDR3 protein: CASSLTGGGTEAFF. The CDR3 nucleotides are TGTGCCAGCAGCTTAACAGGGGGTGGCACTGAAGCTTTCTTT.

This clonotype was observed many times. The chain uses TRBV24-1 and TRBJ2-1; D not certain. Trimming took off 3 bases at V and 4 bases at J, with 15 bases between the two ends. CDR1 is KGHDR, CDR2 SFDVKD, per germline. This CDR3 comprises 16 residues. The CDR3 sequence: CATSDLKTDPYNEQFF. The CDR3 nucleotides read TGTGCCACCAGTGATCTAAAAACGGACCCGTACAATGAGCAGTTCTTC.

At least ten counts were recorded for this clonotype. CDR3 sequence: CASRLPGQGNEQYF. The CDR3 nucleotides read TGTGCCAGCAGACTGCCGGGACAGGGTAACGAGCAGTACTTC. This chain links TRBV28 with TRBJ2-7, with 9 bases lining up with TRBD1. CDR3 length: 14 amino acids. The V gene end was trimmed by 6 bases and the J gene end by 5 bases; junction bases not matched to a gene: 8. Germline V lookup: CDR1 MDHEN, CDR2 SYDVKM.

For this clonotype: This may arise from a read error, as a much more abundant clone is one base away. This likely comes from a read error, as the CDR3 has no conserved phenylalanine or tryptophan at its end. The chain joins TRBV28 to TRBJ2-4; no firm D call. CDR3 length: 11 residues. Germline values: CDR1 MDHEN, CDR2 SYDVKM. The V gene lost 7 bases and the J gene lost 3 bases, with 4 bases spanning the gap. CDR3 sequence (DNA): TGTGCCAGCACCGACAAAAACATTCAGTACTAC. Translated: CASTDKNIQYY.

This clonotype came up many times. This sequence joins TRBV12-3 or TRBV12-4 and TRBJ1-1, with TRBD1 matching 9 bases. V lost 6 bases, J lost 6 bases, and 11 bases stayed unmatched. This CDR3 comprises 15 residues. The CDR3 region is CASSPIGQGNAEAFF. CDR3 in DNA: TGTGCCAGCAGCCCTATCGGACAGGGGAATGCTGAAGCTTTCTTT.

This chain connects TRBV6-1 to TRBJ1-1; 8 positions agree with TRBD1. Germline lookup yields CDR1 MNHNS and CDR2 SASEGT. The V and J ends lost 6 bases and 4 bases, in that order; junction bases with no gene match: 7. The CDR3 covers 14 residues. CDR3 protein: CASRGQGAGTEAFF. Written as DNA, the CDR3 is TGTGCCAGCAGAGGACAGGGAGCGGGCACTGAAGCTTTCTTT.

The CDR3 nucleotides read TGTGCCAGCAGCTGGCCCGAGCGACCCCCCTCCTACAATGAGCAGTTCTTC. It specifies CASSWPERPPSYNEQFF. This rearrangement joins TRBV7-9 to TRBJ2-1; D not certain. The germline V gene encodes CDR1 SEHNR and CDR2 FQNEAQ (reference sequence). The CDR3 has 17 residues. Trimming shortened V by 4 bases and J by 0 bases, and 16 bases separated the two germline ends.

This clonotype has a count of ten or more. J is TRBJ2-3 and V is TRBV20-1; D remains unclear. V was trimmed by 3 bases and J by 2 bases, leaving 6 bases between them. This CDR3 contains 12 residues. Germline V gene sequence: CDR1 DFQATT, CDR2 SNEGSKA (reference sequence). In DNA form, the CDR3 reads TGCAGTGCTAGGGGTCTCACAGATACGCAGTATTTT. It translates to CSARGLTDTQYF.

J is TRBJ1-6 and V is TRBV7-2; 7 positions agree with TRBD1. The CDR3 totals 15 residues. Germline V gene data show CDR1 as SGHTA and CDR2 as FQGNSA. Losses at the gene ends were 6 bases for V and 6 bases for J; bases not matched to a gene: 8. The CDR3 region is CASRSVGTANSPLHF. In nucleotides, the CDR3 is TGTGCCAGCAGATCGGTCGGGACAGCTAATTCACCCCTCCACTTT. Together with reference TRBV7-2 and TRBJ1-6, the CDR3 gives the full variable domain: GAGVSQSPSNKVTEKGKDVELRCDPISGHTALYWYRQSLGQGLEFLIYFQGNSAPDKSGLPSDRFSAERTGGSVSTLTIQRTQQEDSAVYLCASRSVGTANSPLHFGNGTRLTVT.

The CDR3: CATSSGLAVTYNEQFF. The CDR3, as DNA: TGTGCCACCAGCTCCGGACTAGCGGTAACCTACAATGAGCAGTTCTTC. This rearrangement joins TRBV15 to TRBJ2-1, with 10 bases lining up with TRBD2. Germline CDR1 LNHNV, CDR2 YYDKDF (reference sequence). The CDR3 is 16 amino acids. The ends lost 5 bases at V and 2 bases at J; junction bases unmatched: 6.

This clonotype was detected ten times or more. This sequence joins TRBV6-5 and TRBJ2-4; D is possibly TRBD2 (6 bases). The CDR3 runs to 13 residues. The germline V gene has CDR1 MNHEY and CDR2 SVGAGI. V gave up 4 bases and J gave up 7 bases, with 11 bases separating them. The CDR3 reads CASSSGAGNIQYF. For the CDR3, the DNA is TGTGCCAGCAGTTCCGGGGCGGGGAACATTCAGTACTTC.

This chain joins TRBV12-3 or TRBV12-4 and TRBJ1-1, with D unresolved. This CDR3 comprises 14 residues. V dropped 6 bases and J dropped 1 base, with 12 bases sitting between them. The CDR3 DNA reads TGTGCCAGCAGCACGTCGTCAGGGAACACTGAAGCTTTCTTT. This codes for CASSTSSGNTEAFF.

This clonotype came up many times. The CDR3 reads CSVGQGRETQYF. In nucleotides, the CDR3 is TGCAGCGTTGGACAGGGTCGGGAGACCCAGTACTTC. This chain joins TRBV29-1 and TRBJ2-5; 7 bases fit TRBD1. Germline V gene sequence: CDR1 SQVTM, CDR2 ANQGSEA. The CDR3 contains 12 residues. V trimming: 4 bases; J trimming: 5 bases; junction bases outside the gene matches: 4. The full variable domain, in which reference TRBV29-1 and TRBJ2-5 provide the parts outside the CDR3, is SAVISQKPSRDICQRGTSLTIQCQVDSQVTMMFWYRQQPGQSLTLIATANQGSEATYESGFVIDKFPISRPNLTFSTLTVSNMSPEDSSIYLCSVGQGRETQYFGPGTRLLVL.

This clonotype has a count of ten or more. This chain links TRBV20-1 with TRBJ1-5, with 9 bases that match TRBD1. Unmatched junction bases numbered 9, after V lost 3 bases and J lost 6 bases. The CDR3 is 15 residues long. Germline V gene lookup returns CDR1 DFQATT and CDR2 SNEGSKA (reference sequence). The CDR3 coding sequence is TGCAGTGCTAGGGGGAGCACAGGGGGCTTTCAGCCCCAGCATTTT. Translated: CSARGSTGGFQPQHF.

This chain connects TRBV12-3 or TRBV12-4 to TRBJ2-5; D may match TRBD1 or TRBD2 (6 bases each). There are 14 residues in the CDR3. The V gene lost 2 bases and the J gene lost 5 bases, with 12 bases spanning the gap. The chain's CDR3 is CASSLWGADETQYF. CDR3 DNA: TGTGCCAGCAGTTTATGGGGGGCTGACGAGACCCAGTACTTC.

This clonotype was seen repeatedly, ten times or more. Here the CDR3 DNA reads TGTGCCTGGAGTGTGGGACCCATGGGCGAGCAGTACTTC. Protein sequence: CAWSVGPMGEQYF. The chain links TRBV30 to TRBJ2-7; D tentatively fits TRBD1 or TRBD2 (5 bases each). Deletions cut 0 bases from V and 6 bases from J, with 12 bases between. The CDR3 runs 13 residues. Germline-derived CDR1 and CDR2 are GTSNPN and SVGIG (reference sequence).

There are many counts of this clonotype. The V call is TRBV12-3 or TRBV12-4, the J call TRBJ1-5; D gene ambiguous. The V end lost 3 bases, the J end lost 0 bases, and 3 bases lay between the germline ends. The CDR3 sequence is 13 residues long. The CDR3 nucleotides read TGTGCCAGCAGTTTTTATAGCAATCAGCCCCAGCATTTT. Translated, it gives CASSFYSNQPQHF.

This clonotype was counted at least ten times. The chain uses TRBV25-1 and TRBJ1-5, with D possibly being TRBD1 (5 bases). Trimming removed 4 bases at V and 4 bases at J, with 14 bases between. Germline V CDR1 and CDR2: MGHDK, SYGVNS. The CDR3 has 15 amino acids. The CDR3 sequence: CASSGGAGPNQPQHF. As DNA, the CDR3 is TGTGCCAGCAGTGGTGGGGCAGGGCCTAATCAGCCCCAGCATTTT.

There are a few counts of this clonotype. CDR3 nucleotide sequence: TGCAGTGCTAGTCAGATTGGCCTCTACGAGCAGTACTTC. Its protein product is CSASQIGLYEQYF. This chain connects TRBV20-1 to TRBJ2-7; no firm D call. The CDR3 is 13 residues long. V was trimmed by 3 bases and J by 3 bases, leaving 12 bases between them. Germline lookup yields CDR1 DFQATT and CDR2 SNEGSKA (reference sequence).